The 18 T cell receptor beta chains below come from one sample, sequenced in a study. Using its own MiXCR run on the 5' RACE reads, TCRdb lists one record per CDR3 protein. The table shows a few hundred distinct CDR3 sequences, with roughly 8.3% occurring only once. Sequenced: central memory T cells from blood PBMCs. Subset specified: central memory CD4+ T cells. All receptors come from a male donor with HIV.

This clonotype was seen a single time. One junction end disagrees with the germline gene, perhaps due to a read error. V usage is TRBV2 and J usage is TRBJ1-2; D gene ambiguous. The CDR3 sequence is 12 residues long. The germline CDR1 and CDR2 sequences are SNHLY and FYNNEI. CDR3: CANSERAYGYTF. The DNA of the CDR3 is TGTGCCAACAGTGAAAGGGCATATGGCTACACCTTC.

This clonotype has just a few counts. The rearrangement joins TRBV7-2 to TRBJ2-5; D remains ambiguous. CDR1 SGHTA and CDR2 FQGNSA come from the germline V gene. There are 13 residues in the CDR3. The germline V and J ends were trimmed by 3 bases and 3 bases, with 8 bases remaining between them. The DNA of the CDR3 is TGTGCCAGCAGCTTTGCAGGAGAAGAGACCCAGTACTTC. This codes for CASSFAGEETQYF.

About this clonotype itself: No conserved phenylalanine or tryptophan is present at the end of the CDR3, so a read error is the likely explanation. The V gene is TRBV10-1, the J gene TRBJ1-1; perhaps TRBD1 as D (5 bases). The CDR3 spans 14 residues. Trimming cost V 6 bases and J 0 bases, with 11 bases left between them. Germline CDR1 is WNHNN and CDR2 is SYGVQD (reference sequence). CDR3 region: CASRLREMNTEAFL. The CDR3 DNA sequence: TGCGCCAGCAGGCTCAGGGAAATGAACACTGAAGCTTTCTTG.

This clonotype was found a few times. This chain uses TRBV2 with TRBJ2-1; 11 bases map to TRBD2. V lost 8 bases and J lost 3; bases outside the gene matches: 9. There are 16 residues in the CDR3. Germline CDR1 reads SNHLY; CDR2 reads FYNNEI. This chain's CDR3 is CASARRGTSGYNEQFF. The CDR3 DNA sequence: TGTGCCAGCGCTCGTCGCGGGACTAGCGGCTACAATGAGCAGTTCTTC.

This clonotype was seen more than once but under ten times. For the CDR3, the DNA is TGTGCCATCAGTGAAGGGGCTCCTAGCAATCAGCCCCAGCATTTT. This translates into CAISEGAPSNQPQHF. The V call is TRBV10-3, the J call TRBJ1-5; D might be TRBD1 (5 bases). The CDR3 totals 15 residues. The V gene's germline CDR1 is ENHRY and CDR2 SYGVKD. Deletions cut 3 bases from V and 0 bases from J, with 9 bases between.

The chain joins TRBV30 to TRBJ2-2; D gene ambiguous. From germline, CDR1 is GTSNPN and CDR2 SVGIG (reference sequence). The CDR3 is 13 residues long. The V gene lost 2 bases and the J gene lost 1 base, with 5 bases spanning the gap. DNA for the CDR3: TGTGCCTGGAGTAGGCAGAACACCGGGGAGCTGTTTTTT. It yields the protein CAWSRQNTGELFF.

Remarks on this clonotype: This clone may be a read error of a much larger clone one base away. The rearrangement joins TRBV20-1 to TRBJ2-1; D may be TRBD1 (6 bases). V gave up 1 base and J gave up 3 bases, with 25 bases separating them. The germline CDR1 and CDR2 sequences are DFQATT and SNEGSKA (reference sequence). This CDR3 contains 19 residues. CDR3 in DNA: TGCAGTGCTAGAGCGCCGACAAGCAGAGGCTGGGACATCTACAATGAGCAGTTCTTC. It encodes CSARAPTSRGWDIYNEQFF.

The rearrangement joins TRBV6-6 to TRBJ2-2, with TRBD2 matching over 10 bases. Losses at the gene ends were 5 bases for V and 1 base for J; bases not matched to a gene: 1. Germline assignment: CDR1 MNHNY and CDR2 SVGAGI (reference sequence). This CDR3 is 15 amino acids long. The CDR3 DNA reads TGTGCCAGCAGTGCTAGCGGGGGGAACACCGGGGAGCTGTTTTTT. Amino acid sequence: CASSASGGNTGELFF.

This clonotype counts as large (0.1 to 1%). The chain uses TRBV7-2 and TRBJ2-7, with TRBD1 as a possible D gene (5 bases). This CDR3 is built from 14 residues. Trimming left V 3 bases short and J 2 bases short, with 11 bases between. Germline V gives CDR1 SGHTA, CDR2 FQGNSA. The CDR3 region is CASSFWAGPYEQYF. CDR3 DNA sequence: TGTGCCAGCAGCTTTTGGGCAGGGCCCTACGAGCAGTACTTC.

The J gene is TRBJ1-5, the V gene TRBV20-1; D gene ambiguous. The CDR3 is made up of 12 amino acids. Germline CDR1 and CDR2: DFQATT and SNEGSKA (reference sequence). V lost 5 bases and J 0 bases, leaving 5 bases between the germline ends. CDR3 DNA: TGCAGTGCTGCTATTAGCAATCAGCCCCAGCATTTT. It translates to CSAAISNQPQHF.

This clonotype has only a few counts. The chain carries TRBV28 and TRBJ2-7; 8 bases map to TRBD1. Germline CDR1 and CDR2: MDHEN and SYDVKM. The CDR3 extends over 14 amino acids. The trim removed 3 bases at V and 3 bases at J, leaving 4 bases unmatched. Written as DNA, the CDR3 is TGTGCCAGCAGTTTTTCCAGGGGGCTCTACGAGCAGTACTTC. Translating gives CASSFSRGLYEQYF.

By proportion, this clonotype is large. V gene TRBV10-3 combines with J gene TRBJ1-1; D gene uncertain. The CDR3 runs to 14 residues. Germline-derived CDR1 and CDR2 are ENHRY and SYGVKD. The V and J ends lost 6 bases and 3 bases respectively, with 14 bases between them. CDR3: CAIRGTGGDTEAFF. In DNA, the CDR3 is TGTGCCATCAGGGGCACTGGAGGCGACACTGAAGCTTTCTTT.

CDR3 sequence: CASSFWTGGTDTQYF. CDR3 sequence (DNA): TGTGCCAGCAGCTTTTGGACAGGGGGCACAGATACGCAGTATTTT. This sequence joins TRBV7-3 and TRBJ2-3; 9 nucleotides agree with TRBD1. CDR1 SGHTA and CDR2 FQGTGA come from the germline V gene. The CDR3 runs 15 residues. After removal of 3 bases from V and 1 base from J, the junction contained 2 bases not matched to a gene.

The V gene is TRBV6-2 or TRBV6-3, the J gene TRBJ1-5; the D is unclear. The CDR3 spans 15 residues. V lost 0 bases and J 1 base, leaving 7 bases between the germline ends. Germline V gives CDR1 MNHEY, CDR2 SVGEGT. DNA for the CDR3: TGTGCCAGCAGTTACTCGTACGGGAGCAATCAGCCCCAGCATTTT. Translated, it gives CASSYSYGSNQPQHF.

The chain employs TRBV27 and TRBJ1-5; D is ambiguous. V gave up 3 bases and J gave up 4 bases, with 16 bases separating them. CDR3 length: 16 amino acids. Germline V gene sequence: CDR1 MNHEY, CDR2 SMNVEV (reference sequence). In DNA form, the CDR3 reads TGTGCCAGCAGTTTCCGAGACGGGAGAGGGAATCAGCCCCAGCATTTT. It yields the protein CASSFRDGRGNQPQHF.

This clonotype was observed a few times. The rearrangement uses TRBV7-9 and TRBJ1-1; D unclear. Germline lookup yields CDR1 SEHNR and CDR2 FQNEAQ (reference sequence). The CDR3 runs to 15 residues. The V end was cut by 5 bases, the J end by 0 bases, with 13 bases between. The CDR3, as DNA: TGTGCCAGCAGCCCCCCGGAGGAAGTGAACACTGAAGCTTTCTTT. Its protein is CASSPPEEVNTEAFF. Drawing the rest from reference TRBV7-9 and TRBJ1-1, the complete variable domain is DTGVSQNPRHKITKRGQNVTFRCDPISEHNRLYWYRQTLGQGPEFLTYFQNEAQLEKSRLLSDRFSAERPKGSFSTLEIQRTEQGDSAMYLCASSPPEEVNTEAFFGQGTRLTVV.

The gene calls are TRBV7-9 and TRBJ2-1; 7 nucleotides line up with TRBD1. V was pared by 4 bases and J by 10 bases, with 13 bases of the junction left unmatched. The germline CDR1 and CDR2 sequences are SEHNR and FQNEAQ (reference sequence). This CDR3 region has 15 residues. Here the CDR3 reads CASSSTGLLLSEQFF. The CDR3 DNA is TGTGCCAGCAGCTCGACAGGGCTTCTATTATCGGAGCAGTTCTTC.

The J gene is TRBJ2-7, the V gene TRBV4-2; D is possibly TRBD1 (5 bases). V dropped 5 bases and J dropped 3 bases, with 17 bases sitting between them. Germline values: CDR1 LGHNA, CDR2 YNFKEQ. The CDR3 length is 15 residues. The chain's CDR3 is CASSYEQGVFYEQYF. The CDR3 DNA follows: TGTGCCAGCAGCTACGAGCAGGGTGTATTCTACGAGCAGTACTTC.